Listed below are T cell receptor beta chains from one sample, sequenced in a study of identical twins. Each CDR3 protein gets one entry after TCRdb re-called the 5' RACE reads with MiXCR. The sample carries about 450,000 distinct CDR3 sequences, less than 20% recorded once. The sample was naive T cells sorted from blood. The receptors come from a man in his fifties in good health. The CDR3 runs from the conserved cysteine through the conserved F or W. Fields, in order: clone size, CDR3 length, V gene, J gene, D gene, CDR3 DNA, CDR3 protein. A D gene is named only where the DNA matches it firmly. Clone size is shown for a subset of rows, as once, few, many or a class of expanded clone.

many,15,TRBV28,TRBJ2-3,TRBD2,TGTGCCAGCAGTTCGGGAGGCCTTAGCACAGATACGCAGTATTTT,CASSSGGLSTDTQYF
many,15,TRBV6-5,TRBJ1-6,.,TGTGCCAGCAGTTACCTCGACAGTCAGCGATCACCCCTCCACTTT,CASSYLDSQRSPLHF
many,13,TRBV12-3/TRBV12-4,TRBJ2-3,.,TGTGCCAGCAGTTTTGGTGTTGCAGATACGCAGTATTTT,CASSFGVADTQYF
many,13,TRBV7-7,TRBJ2-2,.,TGTGCCAGCAGCTCCCTTGAAACCGGGGAGCTGTTTTTT,CASSSLETGELFF
few,16,TRBV4-2,TRBJ1-1,TRBD1,TGTGCCAGCAGCCTCGGGACAGGGACGTTCGGGACTGAAGCTTTCTTT,CASSLGTGTFGTEAFF
.,17,TRBV6-5,TRBJ2-1,TRBD2,TGTGCCAGCAGTTCGCCCCCGGGACTAGTAACCTACAATGAGCAGTTCTTC,CASSSPPGLVTYNEQFF
.,16,TRBV24-1,TRBJ2-2,TRBD2,TGTGCCACCAGTGATCCCGGGACTAGGGCCACCGGGGAGCTGTTTTTT,CATSDPGTRATGELFF
many,16,TRBV20-1,TRBJ1-2,.,TGCAGTGCTCCCCCCGCTGGGAGGGGGGCGAACTATGGCTACACCTTC,CSAPPAGRGANYGYTF
few,17,TRBV4-1,TRBJ1-5,TRBD1,TGCGCCAGCAGCCAAGAATTGTGGGACAGTAAAAATCAGCCCCAGCATTTT,CASSQELWDSKNQPQHF
once,16,TRBV3-1,TRBJ2-1,.,TGTGCCAGCAGCCCTGGGGGTGGGGGTCCATACAATGAGCAGTTCTTC,CASSPGGGGPYNEQFF
.,14,TRBV20-1,TRBJ1-1,.,TGCAGTGCTAGAGATCCTAGAGGGAACACTGAAGCTTTCTTT,CSARDPRGNTEAFF
many,16,TRBV20-1,TRBJ2-6,TRBD1,TGCAGTGCTAAGGGACAGGGGGCGCTGGGGGCCAACGTCCTGACTTTC,CSAKGQGALGANVLTF
few,15,TRBV27,TRBJ2-1,TRBD2,TGTGCCAGCAGTTCCTTTAGCGGGGATAGGAATGAGCAGTTCTTC,CASSSFSGDRNEQFF
many,17,TRBV4-3,TRBJ2-3,TRBD2,TGCGCCAGCAGCCTCGAGGGCCTAGCGGGGCTCCCCGATACGCAGTATTTT,CASSLEGLAGLPDTQYF
few,15,TRBV7-6,TRBJ1-1,TRBD1,TGTGCCAGCAGCTTGGACGGGACAGATCGGTCTGAAGCTTTCTTT,CASSLDGTDRSEAFF
many,13,TRBV20-1,TRBJ2-1,.,TGCAGTGCCCCCACCCCGGGCTACAATGAGCAGTTCTTC,CSAPTPGYNEQFF
many,17,TRBV25-1,TRBJ2-7,.,TGTGCCAGCAGTGCCAGCGGAGGGGACCCAAGCTCCTACGAGCAGTACTTC,CASSASGGDPSSYEQYF
many,14,TRBV7-2,TRBJ2-7,TRBD2,TGTGCCAGCACCTATAGCGGGAGGGAGTACGAGCAGTACTTC,CASTYSGREYEQYF
many,15,TRBV4-3,TRBJ2-7,.,TGCGCCAGCAGCCAAGGGAGGTCATACTCCTACGAGCAGTACTTC,CASSQGRSYSYEQYF
many,16,TRBV28,TRBJ1-6,.,TGTGCCAGCAGTTTACCCAAACAGGGTGGGAATTCACCCCTCCACTTT,CASSLPKQGGNSPLHF
many,15,TRBV6-5,TRBJ2-1,.,TGTGCCAGCAGTTCCGGGACGCCTACCTACAATGAGCAGTTCTTC,CASSSGTPTYNEQFF
.,15,TRBV6-2/TRBV6-3,TRBJ1-2,.,TGTGCCAGCAGTTACTCAAGGGCGAGCCCCTATGGCTACACCTTC,CASSYSRASPYGYTF
many,16,TRBV3-1,TRBJ2-5,TRBD1,TGTGCCAGCAGCTCCTGGGACAGGGGGCTTTGGGAGACCCAGTACTTC,CASSSWDRGLWETQYF
few,14,TRBV7-9,TRBJ1-2,.,TGTGCCAGCAGCCCGACAGCGGAGATCTATGGCTACACCTTC,CASSPTAEIYGYTF
many,14,TRBV7-2,TRBJ2-5,.,TGTGCCAGCAGCTTATCAGATCTATCCGGGACCCAGTACTTC,CASSLSDLSGTQYF
.,16,TRBV24-1,TRBJ2-7,TRBD1,TGTGCCACCAGTGAATCACCGGGACAGGGGGTGGACGAGCAGTACTTC,CATSESPGQGVDEQYF
many,16,TRBV7-2,TRBJ2-7,TRBD2,TGTGCCAGCAGGGAGAATAGCGGGAGCTCATCCTACGAGCAGTACTTC,CASRENSGSSSYEQYF